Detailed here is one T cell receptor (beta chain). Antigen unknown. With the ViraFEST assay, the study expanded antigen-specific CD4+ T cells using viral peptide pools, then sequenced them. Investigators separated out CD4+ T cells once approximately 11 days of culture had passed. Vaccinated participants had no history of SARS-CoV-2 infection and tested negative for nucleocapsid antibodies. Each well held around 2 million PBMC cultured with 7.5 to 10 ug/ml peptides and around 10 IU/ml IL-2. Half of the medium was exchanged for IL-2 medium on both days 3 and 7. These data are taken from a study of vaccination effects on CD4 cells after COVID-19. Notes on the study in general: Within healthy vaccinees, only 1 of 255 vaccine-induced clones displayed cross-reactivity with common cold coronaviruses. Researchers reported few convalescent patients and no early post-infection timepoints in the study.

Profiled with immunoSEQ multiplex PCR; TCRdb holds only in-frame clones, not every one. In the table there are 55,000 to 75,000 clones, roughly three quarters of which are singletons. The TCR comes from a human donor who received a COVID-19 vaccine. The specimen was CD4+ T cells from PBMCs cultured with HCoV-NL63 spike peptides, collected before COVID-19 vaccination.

CDR3 DNA: TGCGCCAGCAGCCCAGGACTAGCGGGGGGGCTGGAGACCCAGTACTTC. Residues: CASSPGLAGGLETQYF. The chain has TRBV4-1 and TRBJ2-5; 15 bases align to TRBD2. CDR1 is MGHRA, CDR2 YSYEKL, per germline. The CDR3 is 16 amino acids. The ends lost 4 bases at V and 5 bases at J; junction bases unmatched: 5.